This T cell receptor beta chain is from a study of cytotoxic CD8 clonotypes in ibrutinib-treated CLL (dated by TCRdb to about 2021). Regarding the study in general: The cohort had 11 relapsed/refractory and more than 14 treatment-naive patients; some 17 were IGHV unmutated. Every remission and progressive disease sample was obtained while ibrutinib was still being received by the patients. Response samples were taken after a median of approximately 13 months on treatment, ranging from about 6 to 36 months. Cryopreserved peripheral blood mononuclear cells were obtained prior to treatment, at the time of response, and at either disease progression or sustained remission. Partial responses were observed in about 25 patients and complete responses in 2; after a median follow-up of 68 months, remission was maintained in some 14 patients and progression was observed in about twelve. Samples averaged roughly 260,000 productive templates and tens of thousands of productive rearrangements. Longitudinal samples were obtainable from about 30% of the roughly 90 participants in the trial. The paper as a whole reports these results and caveats: At baseline, clonality was higher than in age-matched healthy donors and showed a strong correlation with circulating CD8+ T-cell counts. Clonality rose at ibrutinib response, remained stable during sustained remission, and dropped back toward baseline at progression. Sampling times were not matched between sustained-remission and progressing patients, and lymph node repertoires were not studied. Public clonotypes were found to be uncommon and were observed to contract or remain stable during treatment; the increase in clonality was shown to reflect expansion of private clonotypes at ibrutinib response.

The time point label corresponds to: around 2 years on ibrutinib. For TCR beta library preparation, roughly 2 micrograms of genomic DNA was extracted from cryopreserved PBMCs. Longitudinal blood samples from CLL patients on ibrutinib monotherapy were analyzed using high-throughput TCR beta sequencing. The patients took part in an open-label, single-center phase 2 trial of ibrutinib monotherapy. Note on this clone: Its antigen has not been determined. No much larger clone exists at a distance of one base, and base qualities are not known.

Each clonotype received, on average, about 10x coverage in deep resolution sequencing performed on a MiSeq, where the target depth lay between 1 in 1 million and 1 in 200,000 T cells. The immunoSEQ hsTCRB Kit was used to generate TCR beta libraries. The authors' analysis ran thus. Data were analyzed with ImmunoSEQ Data Assistant and ImmunoSEQ Analyzer, with V, D and J genes assigned per IMGT definitions. Clonality, which ranges from 0 to 1, was calculated as one minus the normalized Shannon entropy of productive rearrangement frequencies. Only overrepresented clonotypes making up at least 0.05% of each patient's repertoire were included in the public clonotype analysis. About twelve age-matched healthy donor repertoires from immuneACCESS were used as controls for clonality. In TCRdb, the immuneACCESS table is reduced to in-frame sequences with V and J assigned. These tables do not hold every clone; where another copy was compared, an unresolved V gene accounts for under half, and the others remain unexplained. Clone size and V and J calls were adopted from that table, with D and trimming inferred from the DNA. Counted in this sample were around 92,000 clones; 77% of them appeared once. The ten largest account for around 24% of the sample.

The V and J ends are trimmed by 4 bases and 3 bases, leaving 12 bases between them. The germline V gene gives CDR1 as KGHSH and CDR2 as LQKENI. From the cysteine through the phenylalanine, the CDR3 covers 15 amino acids. Of all the DNA, just the CDR3 is kept, 45 bases in frame from base 1. This receptor was identified in a human donor with chronic lymphocytic leukemia. The chain is encoded by TRBV18 joined to TRBJ1-4; TRBD1 could be the D gene, as 5 bases match. Sequenced material: PBMCs, taken after 24 months of ibrutinib treatment. This receptor has the CDR3 CASSQNGGANEKLFF. The nucleotide sequence is given as TGTGCCAGCTCACAAAACGGGGGAGCTAATGAAAAACTGTTTTTT.